This T cell receptor beta chain emerged from a study of CD8 T cells in ankylosing spondylitis (dated by TCRdb to between 2016 and 2019). Study-level background: T cell receptor beta repertoires were profiled in healthy donors and ankylosing spondylitis patients so that disease-linked TCR variants could be found. In total, the full study cohort was made up of 108 healthy donors and about two dozen ankylosing spondylitis patients. Peripheral blood was sampled, and synovial fluid was additionally collected from ankylosing spondylitis patients.

This sample was sequenced with an Illumina HiSeq 2500. Quantitative 5'-RACE with molecular barcodes was used to prepare TCR beta libraries. The authors' pipeline ran thus. To identify disease-linked TCR variants, a new computational method was used, one built on a probabilistic model of VDJ rearrangement. TCRdb trimmed the raw reads at Q25, called clones with MiXCR and kept productive beta chains. Entries that share a CDR3 protein sequence are merged under the most common genes and DNA. The V and J calls here are based on TCRdb, not the publication. The sample table records roughly 150,000 distinct CDR3 sequences; about 32% of these occur just once. Of the sample, 4.5% to 6% falls within the top ten clones. Synovial fluid samples were paired with blood samples taken from the same ankylosing spondylitis patients. About this clonotype: The clone's antigen remains unknown. There are no base qualities to consult, and no much larger clone falls within one base.

What the authors observed across the whole study: Blood from ankylosing spondylitis patients appeared to be characterized by a TCR beta motif composed of under 10 highly homologous amino acid variants. Some TCR beta motif variants had previously been reported in synovial fluid and blood of reactive arthritis patients, which suggested common disease-initiation mechanisms. The disease-linked clones were reported as significantly enriched in matched synovial fluid samples from ankylosing spondylitis patients. The disease-linked clones had a CD8+ phenotype and were found at relatively low frequencies in peripheral blood.

This clonotype was sampled from a male donor with ankylosing spondylitis. Sequenced: synovial fluid, either unsorted or a sorted T cell fraction (not recorded which).

The base sequence is TGCGGGGCCCGGAGGGAGGGTACCTACGAGCAGTACTTC. Its coded protein is CGARREGTYEQYF. In this chain, TRBV29-1 is recombined with TRBJ2-7, and 7 junction bases match TRBD2. In the germline V gene, CDR1 corresponds to SQVTM and CDR2 to ANQGSEA. Including the terminal cysteine and phenylalanine, the CDR3 comprises 13 residues. Just the 39-base CDR3 DNA is kept, in frame starting at base 1.